These 8 T cell receptor beta chains share one sample of origin, sequenced in a study of shared clonotypes between healthy human individuals. The repertoire was sequenced with immunoSEQ multiplex PCR; TCRdb's copy has only in-frame clones and lacks some. The sample includes roughly 2.2 million clones, about 90% seen only once; the top ten take about 0.36%. The sequenced material came from naive CD4+ T cells from PBMCs. Subset noted: CD45RA+ positively selected. The receptors originated from a man younger than 35 in good health. Some clones in this sample may be carry-over from other donors' samples.

V usage is TRBV4-2 and J usage is TRBJ2-7; 12 nucleotides line up with TRBD2. This CDR3 comprises 22 residues. Germline assignment: CDR1 LGHNA and CDR2 YNFKEQ. Trimming cost V 4 bases and J 3 bases; bases outside gene matches: 25. The CDR3 loop reads CASSPAGLAGGPLVRVRYEQYF. For the CDR3, the DNA is TGTGCCAGCAGCCCCGCCGGTCTAGCGGGAGGGCCGCTTGTTAGAGTCCGCTACGAGCAGTACTTC.

The chain joins TRBV5-4 to TRBJ2-3; 13 bases fit TRBD2. V trimming: 3 bases; J trimming: 3 bases; junction bases outside the gene matches: 7. Per the germline V gene, CDR1 is SGHNT and CDR2 is YYREEE (reference sequence). This CDR3 spans 17 amino acids. This chain's CDR3 is CASSYWTSGRGTDTQYF. DNA for the CDR3: TGTGCCAGCAGCTATTGGACTAGCGGGAGAGGGACAGATACGCAGTATTTT.

This rearrangement joins TRBV5-1 to TRBJ1-5; TRBD1 aligns across 9 bases. V trimming: 0 bases; J trimming: 7 bases; junction bases outside the gene matches: 8. The CDR3 has 16 amino acids. Looked up from germline, CDR1 is SGHRS and CDR2 is YFSETQ. CDR3: CASSLETGGFRQPQHF. As DNA, the CDR3 is TGCGCCAGCAGCTTGGAAACAGGGGGCTTTCGACAGCCCCAGCATTTT.

The V gene is TRBV28, the J gene TRBJ1-4; 10 bases map to TRBD1. The trim removed 4 bases at V and 4 bases at J, leaving 6 bases unmatched. The germline CDR1 and CDR2 sequences are MDHEN and SYDVKM. The CDR3 contains 16 residues. The CDR3, as DNA: TGTGCCAGCAGTTCTATGACAGGGGGCCGTAATGAAAAACTGTTTTTT. Translation gives CASSSMTGGRNEKLFF. Together with reference TRBV28 and TRBJ1-4, the CDR3 gives the full variable domain: DVKVTQSSRYLVKRTGEKVFLECVQDMDHENMFWYRQDPGLGLRLIYFSYDVKMKEKGDIPEGYSVSREKKERFSLILESASTNQTSMYLCASSSMTGGRNEKLFFGSGTQLSVL.

This CDR3 reads CAISQGSPNTEAFF. CDR3 nucleotides: TGTGCCATCAGTCAGGGGAGCCCTAACACTGAAGCTTTCTTT. The gene calls are TRBV10-3 and TRBJ1-1; D perhaps matches TRBD1 (6 bases). Germline assignment: CDR1 ENHRY and CDR2 SYGVKD. V lost 5 bases, J lost 2 bases, and 12 bases lay in between. The CDR3 extends over 14 amino acids.

This clone was seen a few times. The chain joins TRBV19 to TRBJ1-5; possible D gene TRBD1, 6 bases. The ends were cut back, 9 bases at V and 4 bases at J, with 16 bases in the middle. Per germline, CDR1 LNHDA and CDR2 SQIVND (reference sequence). The length of the CDR3 is 14 residues. The CDR3 DNA sequence: TGTGCCAGCAGGGGAGGGAGGTCAAATCAGCCCCAGCATTTT. Protein product: CASRGGRSNQPQHF.

This clone appeared once. V is TRBV4-2 and J is TRBJ2-7; 7 bases are a match to TRBD2. Unmatched junction bases numbered 9, after V lost 2 bases and J lost 2 bases. The CDR3 covers 16 residues. CDR1 is LGHNA, CDR2 YNFKEQ, per germline. CDR3 nucleotide sequence: TGTGCCAGCAGCCAAAATAGGGCTAGCGGTACCTACGAGCAGTACTTC. Translating gives CASSQNRASGTYEQYF.

This chain links TRBV28 with TRBJ1-1, with a possible D match to TRBD1 (5 bases). The CDR3 extends over 14 amino acids. Germline assignment: CDR1 MDHEN and CDR2 SYDVKM. V gave up 6 bases and J gave up 1 base, with 12 bases separating them. CDR3 sequence (DNA): TGTGCCAGCAGGGGGGGAGGGCCGAACACTGAAGCTTTCTTT. Protein: CASRGGGPNTEAFF.